There are many counts of the clone carrying this T cell receptor beta chain. What it recognizes is unknown. The CDR3 length is 14 residues. Germline loops: CDR1 WSHSY, CDR2 SAAADI. V shed 6 bases, J shed 4 bases, and the junction held 7 bases outside the gene matches. PCR was performed a second time for roughly 7 to 12 cycles using a sample-barcoded 5' primer and a J-beta primer mix. TCRdb called the 5' RACE reads again in MiXCR, with one record for every CDR3 protein. The data hold approximately 690,000 distinct CDR3 sequences, with around three fifths observed a single time. This sample was included in a study of blood T cells in healthy people across ages. Study results and limitations: Unsorted PBMC material precluded a definitive naive versus antigen-experienced comparison.

This chain uses TRBV10-2 with TRBJ2-7, with TRBD1 matching over 9 bases. This clonotype was obtained from a man aged 55 to 70 in good health. The specimen was blood. The CDR3 sequence: CASSATGGAYEQYF. In DNA, the CDR3 is TGCGCCAGCAGCGCCACAGGGGGCGCTTACGAGCAGTACTTC.